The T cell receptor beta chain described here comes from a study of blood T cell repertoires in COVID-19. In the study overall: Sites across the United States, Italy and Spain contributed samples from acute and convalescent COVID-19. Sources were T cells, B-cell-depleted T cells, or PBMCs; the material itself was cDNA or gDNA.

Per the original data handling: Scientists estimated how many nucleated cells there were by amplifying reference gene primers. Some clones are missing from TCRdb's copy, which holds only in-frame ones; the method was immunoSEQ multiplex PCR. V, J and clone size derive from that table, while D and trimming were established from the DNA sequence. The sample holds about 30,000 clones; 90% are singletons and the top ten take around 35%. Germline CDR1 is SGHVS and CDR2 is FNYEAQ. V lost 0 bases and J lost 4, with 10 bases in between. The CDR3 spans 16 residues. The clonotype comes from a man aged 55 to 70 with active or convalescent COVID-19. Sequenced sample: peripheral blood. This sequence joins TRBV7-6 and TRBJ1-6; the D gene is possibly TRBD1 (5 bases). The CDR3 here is CASSLAGGPYNSPLHF. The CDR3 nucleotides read TGTGCCAGCAGCTTAGCGGGGGGACCTTATAATTCACCCCTCCACTTT.